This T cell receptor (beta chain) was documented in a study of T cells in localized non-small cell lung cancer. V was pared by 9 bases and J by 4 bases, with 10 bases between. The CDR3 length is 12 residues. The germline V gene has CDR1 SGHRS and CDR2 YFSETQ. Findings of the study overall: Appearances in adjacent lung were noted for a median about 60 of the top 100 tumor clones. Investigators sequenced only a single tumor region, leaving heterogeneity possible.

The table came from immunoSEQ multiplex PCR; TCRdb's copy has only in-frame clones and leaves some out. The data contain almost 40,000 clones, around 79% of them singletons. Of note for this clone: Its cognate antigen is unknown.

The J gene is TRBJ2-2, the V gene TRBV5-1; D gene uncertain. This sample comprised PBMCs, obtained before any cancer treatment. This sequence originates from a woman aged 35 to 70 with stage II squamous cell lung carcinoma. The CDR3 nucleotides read TGCGCCACCAAGTTGGGCACCGGGGAGCTGTTTTTT. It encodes CATKLGTGELFF.